The 25 T cell receptor beta chains listed next were all sequenced from one sample in a study of OX40 agonist ivuxolimab in advanced cancers. TCRdb keeps only in-frame clones here, not all; method: immunoSEQ multiplex PCR. The sample includes 82,000 or so clones, approximately 89% of them seen just once. Sequences were derived from CD4+ or CD8+ T cells sorted from blood, sampled in a trial of the OX40 agonist ivuxolimab. These receptors were collected from an adult with an advanced solid tumor such as melanoma, head and neck, liver or kidney cancer.

The chain links TRBV7-2 to TRBJ2-3, with TRBD2 matching 10 bases. Germline loops: CDR1 SGHTA, CDR2 FQGNSA. The CDR3 contains 17 residues. With 1 base clipped from V and 4 bases from J, the junction kept 8 bases outside the gene matches. CDR3 protein: CASSLEWASGGADTQYF. In DNA form, the CDR3 reads TGTGCCAGCAGCTTAGAATGGGCTAGCGGGGGTGCAGATACGCAGTATTTT.

The CDR3 DNA sequence: TGTGCCAGTAGTATAGTGTGGAGGACAAGAGATTCACCCCTCCACTTT. Translation: CASSIVWRTRDSPLHF. The V call is TRBV19, the J call TRBJ1-6; tentatively, D is TRBD1 (5 bases). This CDR3 has 16 residues. Germline CDR1 and CDR2: LNHDA and SQIVND (reference sequence). V was cut by 1 base and J by 8 bases, with 15 bases left in between.

Here the CDR3 DNA reads TGTGCCATCAGTGATGCGGCGGAGAGTAATCAGCCCCAGCATTTT. It specifies CAISDAAESNQPQHF. The V gene is TRBV10-3, the J gene TRBJ1-5; D is unclear. This CDR3 comprises 15 residues. V lost 3 bases, J lost 4 bases, and 13 bases lay in between. Germline CDR1 reads ENHRY; CDR2 reads SYGVKD.

The V and J genes are TRBV19 and TRBJ2-5, with D perhaps TRBD2 (6 bases). Germline CDR1 and CDR2: LNHDA and SQIVND (reference sequence). V shed 5 bases and J shed 4 bases, with 8 bases lying between them. The CDR3 runs to 12 residues. This chain's CDR3 is CASSAGLETQYF. The CDR3 DNA reads as TGTGCCAGTAGTGCGGGGCTAGAGACCCAGTACTTC. Full variable domain (outside the CDR3, taken from reference TRBV19 and TRBJ2-5): DGGITQSPKYLFRKEGQNVTLSCEQNLNHDAMYWYRQDPGQGLRLIYYSQIVNDFQKGDIAEGYSVSREKKESFPLTVTSAQKNPTAFYLCASSAGLETQYFGPGTRLLVL.

Here the CDR3 reads CASSHKDATSTDTQYF. The DNA for the CDR3 is TGCGCCAGCAGCCATAAGGATGCTACTAGCACAGATACGCAGTATTTT. The chain couples TRBV5-1 to TRBJ2-3; no firm D call. Germline CDR1 is SGHRS and CDR2 is YFSETQ. The CDR3 sequence is 16 residues long. Trimming removed 4 bases from V and 0 bases from J, with 15 bases in between.

The V and J genes are TRBV5-1 and TRBJ2-6, with 7 nucleotides matching TRBD2. Losses at the gene ends were 5 bases for V and 2 bases for J; bases not matched to a gene: 4. Germline lookup yields CDR1 SGHRS and CDR2 YFSETQ. CDR3 length: 15 residues. CDR3 nucleotides: TGCGCCAGCAGGAGGGAGGGTACTGGGGCCAACGTCCTGACTTTC. As protein: CASRREGTGANVLTF.

The chain recombines TRBV18 with TRBJ2-4; no firm D call. Per germline, CDR1 KGHSH and CDR2 LQKENI. V lost 0 bases to trimming and J lost 6 bases, with 6 bases between them. This CDR3 region has 13 residues. CDR3 sequence: CASSPPDRNIQYF. For the CDR3, the DNA is TGTGCCAGCTCACCACCCGACCGAAACATTCAGTACTTC.

This rearrangement joins TRBV28 to TRBJ1-1; maybe TRBD1 (5 bases). This CDR3 has 15 residues. Germline CDR1 reads MDHEN; CDR2 reads SYDVKM. The germline V and J ends were trimmed by 8 bases and 1 base, with 17 bases remaining between them. CDR3 in amino acids: CASQPSGRGNTEAFF. DNA of the CDR3: TGTGCCAGCCAACCCAGCGGGAGGGGGAACACTGAAGCTTTCTTT.

V is TRBV7-8 and J is TRBJ1-1; unclear D gene. This CDR3 spans 15 amino acids. Germline V lookup: CDR1 SGHVS, CDR2 FQNEAQ. V gave up 5 bases and J gave up 0 bases, with 13 bases separating them. The DNA for the CDR3 is TGTGCCAGCAGCGCTAGAGGAACGGTGAACACTGAAGCTTTCTTT. The encoded protein is CASSARGTVNTEAFF.

The chain links TRBV5-1 to TRBJ2-1; the match to TRBD2 covers 11 bases. This CDR3 is 15 amino acids long. V was pared by 3 bases and J by 7 bases, with 6 bases of the junction left unmatched. Germline values: CDR1 SGHRS, CDR2 YFSETQ. This chain's CDR3 is CASSSTSGAPNEQFF. In DNA form, the CDR3 reads TGCGCCAGCAGCTCGACTAGCGGGGCCCCAAATGAGCAGTTCTTC.

The chain carries TRBV20-1 and TRBJ1-1; weak D call: TRBD1 (6 bases). Germline CDR1 DFQATT, CDR2 SNEGSKA (reference sequence). This CDR3 has 11 amino acids. V was trimmed by 6 bases and J by 13 bases, leaving 18 bases between them. The CDR3 here is CSAKDRYPIFF. CDR3 DNA sequence: TGCAGTGCGAAAGACAGGTACCCAATTTTCTTT.

The rearrangement uses TRBV14 and TRBJ2-2; no definite D call. Germline CDR1 reads SGHDN; CDR2 reads FVKESK. Trimming took off 2 bases at V and 1 base at J, with 2 bases between the two ends. This CDR3 spans 13 amino acids. Here the CDR3 reads CASSQRNTGELFF. The CDR3 bases are TGTGCCAGCAGCCAAAGGAACACCGGGGAGCTGTTTTTT.

This clone has more than one count but fewer than ten. The genes are TRBV19 and TRBJ1-5, with D perhaps matching TRBD1 (6 bases). Deletions cut 0 bases from V and 3 bases from J, with 9 bases between. CDR3 length equals 15 residues. Germline V lookup: CDR1 LNHDA, CDR2 SQIVND (reference sequence). CDR3 nucleotide sequence: TGTGCCAGTAGTATAGACGGACAGTTCAATCAGCCCCAGCATTTT. Residues: CASSIDGQFNQPQHF.

This clone came up a few times. This sequence joins TRBV30 and TRBJ1-1, with D unresolved. CDR3 length: 15 residues. Germline V CDR1 and CDR2: GTSNPN, SVGIG (reference sequence). Trimming shortened V by 0 bases and J by 1 base, and 12 bases separated the two germline ends. The CDR3 loop is CAWSVLSRRNTEAFF. In DNA, the CDR3 is TGTGCCTGGAGTGTTTTGAGTCGCCGGAACACTGAAGCTTTCTTT. The full variable domain, its missing parts supplied by reference TRBV30 and TRBJ1-1, is SQTIHQWPATLVQPVGSPLSLECTVEGTSNPNLYWYRQAAGRGLQLLFYSVGIGQISSEVPQNLSASRPQDRQFILSSKKLLLSDSGFYLCAWSVLSRRNTEAFFGQGTRLTVV.

CDR3 sequence (DNA): TGCGCCAGCAGCACCTACAGGGGGCCGCAAGAGACCCAGTACTTC. It specifies CASSTYRGPQETQYF. This chain joins TRBV5-1 and TRBJ2-5; 9 bases map to TRBD1. The germline V gene encodes CDR1 SGHRS and CDR2 YFSETQ. This CDR3 contains 15 residues. The trim removed 4 bases at V and 2 bases at J, leaving 6 bases unmatched.

The J gene is TRBJ2-3, the V gene TRBV11-2; perhaps D is TRBD1 or TRBD2 (6 bases each). Germline CDR1 is SGHAT and CDR2 is FQNNGV. Trimming pared 0 bases from V and 6 bases from J, leaving 10 bases between. The length of the CDR3 is 14 residues. CDR3 loop: CASSLDRGPDTQYF. The CDR3 DNA is TGTGCCAGCAGCTTAGATCGGGGGCCGGATACGCAGTATTTT.

This sequence joins TRBV15 and TRBJ1-5; possibly TRBD1 for D (5 bases). V was trimmed by 3 bases and J by 0 bases, leaving 18 bases between them. Looked up from germline, CDR1 is LNHNV and CDR2 is YYDKDF (reference sequence). This CDR3 has 18 amino acids. For the CDR3, the DNA is TGTGCCACCAGCAGGACGGGACTCCCGCCAGATAGCAATCAGCCCCAGCATTTT. Translated, it gives CATSRTGLPPDSNQPQHF.

The chain couples TRBV2 to TRBJ2-1; 8 bases are shared with TRBD2. This CDR3 has 13 residues. V was clipped by 10 bases and J by 2 bases; unmatched bases: 4. In germline, CDR1 is SNHLY, CDR2 FYNNEI. The CDR3 here is CATGGLAYNEQFF. In DNA form, the CDR3 reads TGTGCCACGGGGGGGCTGGCCTACAATGAGCAGTTCTTC.

The rearrangement joins TRBV10-2 to TRBJ2-7; TRBD2 matches at 11 bases. The germline CDR1 and CDR2 sequences are WSHSY and SAAADI. The V and J ends lost 1 base and 4 bases, in that order; junction bases with no gene match: 3. The CDR3 totals 15 residues. The CDR3 protein is CASSEFSGGAYEQYF. CDR3 DNA: TGCGCCAGCAGTGAGTTTAGCGGGGGGGCGTACGAGCAGTACTTC.

The chain employs TRBV12-2 and TRBJ2-1; the table's D gene call, TRBD1, was not cross checked with the DNA. TRBV12-2 is shown as a pseudogene. The CDR3 length is 16 residues. CDR3: CASRSPETGYFNEQFF. CDR3 DNA: TGTGCAAGTCGCTCCCCGGAAACAGGGTATTTCAATGAGCAGTTCTTC.

The V gene is TRBV5-4, the J gene TRBJ2-5; 11 positions agree with TRBD2. V lost 4 bases and J lost 5; bases outside the gene matches: 13. The CDR3 length is 17 residues. In germline, CDR1 is SGHNT, CDR2 YYREEE (reference sequence). Here the CDR3 DNA reads TGTGCCAGCAGCACCACCGGGACTAGCGGCGGTTGGGAGACCCAGTACTTC. Translation: CASSTTGTSGGWETQYF.

This chain connects TRBV19 to TRBJ1-4; 7 bases line up with TRBD1. Trimming at V came to 4 bases and at J to 3 bases, leaving 5 bases not matched to a gene. The CDR3 loop spans 15 amino acids. CDR1 is LNHDA and CDR2 is SQIVND in the germline V gene (reference sequence). The CDR3 coding sequence is TGTGCCAGTAGTAAACAGGGGCTGGCTAATGAAAAACTGTTTTTT. Protein sequence: CASSKQGLANEKLFF.

Notes on this clone: This sample includes further DNA sequences coding for the same CDR3. This chain uses TRBV28 with TRBJ2-7; 11 nucleotides align to TRBD1. Germline V gene data show CDR1 as MDHEN and CDR2 as SYDVKM. V shed 3 bases and J 4 bases; nucleotides not matched to a gene: 5. The CDR3 extends over 15 amino acids. The DNA of the CDR3 is TGTGCCAGCAGTTTCCCGGACAGGGGGCTTTACGAGCAGTACTTC. Residues: CASSFPDRGLYEQYF.

This clone was recorded a few times. The rearrangement joins TRBV18 to TRBJ1-1, with 8 bases that match TRBD1. J gave up 0 bases and V 9 bases, and 3 bases lay outside the gene matches. The CDR3 is 13 amino acids. Looked up from germline, CDR1 is KGHSH and CDR2 is LQKENI. CDR3 coding DNA: TGTGCCAGTCGGACAGGGATGAACACTGAAGCTTTCTTT. Its translation: CASRTGMNTEAFF.

V gene TRBV6-5 combines with J gene TRBJ2-1; D is perhaps TRBD2 (5 bases). V lost 6 bases and J lost 8, with 11 bases in between. Germline assignment: CDR1 MNHEY and CDR2 SVGAGI. This CDR3 contains 12 residues. CDR3 DNA sequence: TGTGCCAGCAGCCGAGGGTTGGATGAGCAGTTCTTC. Its protein is CASSRGLDEQFF.